This T cell receptor beta chain was documented in a study of technical replicates of blood from several donors. Here immunoSEQ multiplex PCR was the method, and the copy in TCRdb shows in-frame clones only, minus some. The data show approximately 92,000 clones, about 95% seen once. V lost 3 bases and J 4 bases, leaving 10 bases between the germline ends. The CDR3 sequence is 13 residues long. Germline V gene lookup returns CDR1 MGHRA and CDR2 YSYEKL. This sequence joins TRBV4-1 and TRBJ2-7, with D perhaps TRBD2 (5 bases). The sequenced sample consisted of T cells isolated from PBMCs. This receptor was obtained from a human donor in good health. CDR3 sequence reads: CASSHPTRYEQYF. DNA of the CDR3: TGCGCCAGCAGCCACCCTACTAGGTACGAGCAGTACTTC.